A single T cell receptor (beta chain) is shown here with its context. The target of this receptor is not known. No base qualities exist here, and no much larger clone lies one base off it. This entry belongs to a study of brain T cells in children with intractable seizures (dated by TCRdb to the early 2020s). Some background on the complete study: A NanoString immunology panel was first used to screen resected brain tissue from some 51 pediatric epilepsy surgery cases for immune gene transcripts. About 70% of the 12 selected surgery cases also had pre-surgery blood sequenced, which left four cases with brain tissue only.

Per the germline V gene (reference sequence), MNHNY is the CDR1 and SVGAGI is the CDR2. The CDR3 contains 16 residues, cysteine and phenylalanine counted. Kept here is only the CDR3 DNA, which spans 48 bases and is read in frame from base 1. Compared with germline, V lacks 1 base and J lacks 6 bases; bases without a gene match: 1. The immunoSEQ assay was applied to genomic DNA to generate the TCR beta chain sequences. On the study's bioinformatics: Any CDR3 sequence that did not begin with the conserved framework cysteine at position 104 was removed by hand. Clonality was calculated as one minus the normalized Shannon's Diversity Index, with values ranging from 0 (maximal diversity) to 1 (oligoclonal). Chi-squared comparison-of-proportions tests were used to check whether the frequency of the same CDR3 differed between samples, for example brain versus blood. Public clonotypes were identified by searching immuneACCESS, and similarity to known antiviral clonotypes was assessed with the VDJdb browser. TCRdb's version of the immuneACCESS table is confined to in-frame rearrangements and falls short of the full clone set. An unresolved V gene accounts for under half of the shortfall where checked; the remainder is of unknown origin. V and J calls and clone size follow that table, whereas D and trimming were derived from the DNA. This sample comprises some 64,000 clones, 90% to 96% of them detected only once. The top ten clonotypes cover more than 0.3% of the sample.

What this sample's time point label stands for: resected brain tissue, or blood drawn just prior to surgery. The surgery cases that showed the highest brain T cell transcript signatures were chosen for TCR beta chain sequencing of brain tissue, and of blood when it was available. Patients had been treated with at least one anti-epileptic drug before surgery. The TCR-sequenced patients were children whose drug-resistant epilepsy was caused by tuberous sclerosis complex, focal cortical dysplasia, Rasmussen encephalitis or hemimegalencephaly. Blood samples were drawn just before the epilepsy surgery. The Monarch genomic DNA purification kit was used to extract bulk genomic DNA from unsorted brain tissue and whole blood. What the work shows at the level of the full study, not this receptor alone: Because sequencing depth was different between pre-surgery and post-surgery blood, clones absent from the pre-surgery sample may reflect undersampling. The patients' HCMV serostatus was not known, and viral specificity was inferred solely from CDR3 sequence similarity.

The rearranged segments are TRBV6-6 and TRBJ2-2; TRBD2 agrees with 14 junctional bases. This clonotype originated in a boy younger than two with focal cortical dysplasia and intractable seizures. The source was peripheral blood, collected at surgery. The nucleotide sequence is TGTGCCAGCAGTTACTTGGGACTAGCGGGAGCCGGGGAGCTGTTTTTT. Its coded protein is CASSYLGLAGAGELFF.